This T cell receptor beta chain stems from a study of cytomegalovirus exposure and HLA in healthy donors (dated by TCRdb to about 2017). A note on the overall study: An earlier analysis of approximately 550 of the donors reported 250 to 350 Gb of sequence data and 120 million or so unique TCR beta sequences from approximately 180 million T cells. Around 300 gigabases of sequencing data and roughly 90 million unique TCR sequences were included in an early release covering roughly 600 HLA-typed donors. Of the roughly 400 genotyped donors, approximately 83% fell in the genetic ancestry cluster associated with self-reported Caucasian donors. The study was designed to test whether signatures of past pathogen exposure could be identified by cataloging public T cell receptors. The study profiled the T cell repertoires of 500 to 800 subjects by immunosequencing and related them to cytomegalovirus serostatus. Besides the first cohort of approximately 670 subjects, a separate validation cohort made up of over 95 different subjects was used. To predict cytomegalovirus infection status, the study combined high-throughput TCR immunosequencing, statistical association of individual TCRs with disease status, and machine learning. In a later analysis, previously published TCR beta repertoires from 670 or so donors were re-analyzed and high-resolution HLA genotyping was added so that TCR occurrence patterns could be studied. Rather than using new phenotypic data, the later analysis identified candidate immune exposures from TCR beta sequences and from how often those sequences occurred across donors. An earlier analysis of around 540 of the donors applied high-throughput TCR beta sequencing to assess whether each TCR beta V gene segment acted as functional or pseudogenic. Alongside the repertoire data, information on donor age, sex, ethnicity and CMV serostatus was compiled. Genome-wide SNP genotypes for about 60% of the roughly 700 donors were used in a later genetic analysis, which treated that subset as a discovery cohort. Every repertoire in the discovery cohort had been generated on one and the same sequencing platform. HLA typing covered class I and class II loci at four-digit resolution. The number of donors typed differed by locus, with roughly 629-640 for A, B, C, DRB1 and DQB1, roughly 520 for DQA1, 600 to 610 for DPA1, and some 450 for DPB1. Because of strong linkage in the cohort, four to six DR-DQ haplotypes were treated as single units for association and clustering. Among around 400 genotyped donors of the cohort, an average of about 220,000 unique TCR beta nucleotide sequences was sequenced per donor, of which about 18% were non-productive.

The cohort was made up of approximately 670 healthy bone marrow donors. All cohort members were sampled while nominally healthy, although unrecorded immune exposures were likely present. The donor was CMV seronegative and belonged to the group of around 350 seronegative cohort members. A peripheral blood sample was collected from each donor, and TCR beta sequencing was performed on peripheral blood mononuclear cells. Genomic DNA was extracted from the blood cell samples with the Qiagen DNeasy Blood Extraction Kit. To note about this clone: Its antigen has not been determined. No clone much larger than this one lies a single base away; base qualities are absent.

The protocol used for the library was the immunoSEQ multiplex PCR assay. For the multiplex PCR, a mixture combining 60 forward primers for TCR Vbeta segments and 13 reverse primers for TCR Jbeta segments was used. The CDR3 region of rearranged TCR beta genes was amplified from genomic DNA by a multiplex PCR assay. Amplified TCR beta libraries were sequenced as 87-base-pair reads on the Illumina HiSeq System. From the authors' description of their analysis: A later analysis counted approximately 84 million unique TCR beta chains across the 550 to 700 repertoires, and around 9.9 million of these chains were shared by at least two donors. To remove PCR and sequencing errors, raw reads were error-corrected and collapsed into unique sequences using a nearest-neighbor algorithm that merged closely related sequences. CDR3 sequences were aligned to IMGT reference sequences to assign V, D and J gene segments. For a sequence to be retained, at least a six-nucleotide match to both a V gene segment and a J gene segment was required. A rearrangement was called productive if the CDR3 had no stop codons and remained in frame with V and J, and every other rearrangement was called non-productive. Following IMGT convention, CDR3 was defined as the stretch from the second conserved V-encoded cysteine up to the conserved J-encoded phenylalanine. The earlier analysis of about 530 of the donors excluded any sequence lacking an unambiguous match to a single V gene segment. An earlier analysis of 500 to 600 of the donors classified V segments as functional when productive rearrangements were above 56.7% and as segregating when the standard deviation between donors was above 5%. A statistical classification framework was built to diagnose cytomegalovirus status from the catalog of TCR beta chain sequences. A later analysis assigned V and J genes by comparing TCR nucleotide sequences with IMGT/GENE-DB human TR gene sequences. The TCRdist pipeline was used in a later analysis to assign CDR3 sequences and most-parsimonious VDJ recombination scenarios. In a later analysis, each TCR beta chain was defined by its CDR3 amino acid sequence together with its V-gene family, and reads lacking a unique V-gene family were excluded. A later analysis removed several hundred highly shared, low-generation-probability nucleotide sequences to deal with suspected cross-contamination and a sequencing artifact. In a later analysis, a clonal expansion index for each public chain was calculated from normalized within-repertoire ranks of inferred template counts. A later analysis computed generation probabilities with a VDJ recombination model fitted to out-of-frame rearrangements, and checked the results against IGoR. A later analysis scored TCR-TCR, TCR-HLA and TCR-CMV co-occurrence with hypergeometric tests, applying a repertoire-size bias correction to TCR pairs. A later analysis estimated false discovery rates by permuting HLA or CMV assignments 20 times. In a later analysis, co-occurring TCRs were grouped using DBSCAN, and TCRdist sequence similarity was added for clustering within HLA-allele-positive subsets. For co-occurrence clustering, repertoires with fewer than 30,000 or more than 120,000 public chains were excluded, along with about five repertoires with anomalous nucleotide sharing. Drawn from immuneACCESS, this table holds only the in-frame rearrangements with V and J called that TCRdb kept. Clones are partly lost; checked studies trace under half to an unresolved V gene and leave the rest unexplained. Clone size and the V and J calls come from that table; the DNA yielded D and trimming. This sample has 100,000 or so clones in its table, and approximately 89% of those were observed once. About 3.9% of the sample is in the top ten clones.

The investigation overall reported the following: In an earlier analysis of 500 to 650 of the donors, most TCR beta V segments appeared in productive rearrangements about 87% or about 30% of the time, broadly matching IMGT annotations. The earlier analysis of 450 to 700 of the donors excluded over 15 rarely observed V segments, including chromosome 9 orphons, because counts were too low. Because HLA typing was missing for some donors at each locus, association tests included only the typed subset. A further reported finding was that TCR beta sequences accurately predicted the HLA-A and HLA-B alleles for most subjects in the first cohort. The study gave a list of roughly 150 TCR beta chains associated with cytomegalovirus. A later genetic analysis associated a missense DCLRE1C variant with V-gene and J-gene trimming of TCR beta chains, and an independent cohort replicated the association. Some IMGT-functional V segments, including TRBV6-2 and TRBV6-3, could not be told apart with the 87-base-pair reads, so those segments were excluded. This cohort had only TCR beta chains sequenced, and the lack of alpha or paired-chain data limited which features could be detected. According to the authors, the approach could potentially be generalized to other disease states and immunological phenotypes. A few of the identified cytomegalovirus-associated TCR beta chains were confirmed in vitro to be specific for cytomegalovirus antigens. The presence/absence analyses assumed that sequencing depth was roughly uniform across donors, and that assumption may not be true. Most CMV-associated TCR beta chains appeared to be HLA-restricted in a later analysis, and the HLA associations seemed to be driven largely by CMV exposure. Correlated functional status among segregating V segments might be attributable to linkage disequilibrium, but an unknown experimental factor could not be ruled out. Compared with equally common non-associated chains, HLA-associated TCR beta chains in a later analysis were more clonally expanded and had lower generation probabilities. A group of highly shared sequence variants was considered likely to be a technical artifact of the sequencing pipeline. CMV serostatus was the only immune exposure information available for the cohort. According to a later genetic analysis, donors in an Asian-associated ancestry cluster had fewer N-insertions in productive TCRs than the roughly 670-donor mean. According to a later analysis, TCR association rates differed among HLA loci, with DRB1 alleles showing the most associated TCRs and HLA-C alleles showing the fewest. Strong co-occurrence of HLA alleles, especially DR and DQ, made assigning TCR associations to individual alleles difficult. The classifier was reported to diagnose cytomegalovirus status with high specificity and sensitivity in both the original cohort and the validation cohort. In a later analysis, about 17,000 TCR beta sequences were associated with specific HLA alleles at a false discovery rate of 0.05. While some public TCRs were present in many individuals, most TCR sequences turned up only very rarely across donors. Several of the top co-occurrence clusters appeared to be linked to parvovirus B19, influenza, CMV and Epstein-Barr virus, according to a later analysis.

The CDR3, cysteine through phenylalanine, is 16 amino acids long. Only the CDR3 DNA is retained, 48 bases long and in frame from the first base. V loses 2 bases at its end and J loses 0 bases; junction bases beyond the gene matches: 3. CDR1 is given as LNHNV and CDR2 as YYDKDF, both from the germline V gene (reference sequence). This clonotype originated in a young man in good health and CMV-seronegative. This chain is built from TRBV15 and TRBJ2-3, with 9 junctional bases fitting TRBD1. The sequencing sample was made of PBMCs. The nucleotide sequence reads TGTGCCACCAGCAGATTACAGGGGGCTAGCACAGATACGCAGTATTTT. Its protein reads: CATSRLQGASTDTQYF.